The T cell receptor (beta chain) under discussion was sequenced for a study of kidney transplant recipient with SARS-CoV-2 infection. The length of the CDR3 is 13 residues. Per the germline V gene, CDR1 is SNHLY and CDR2 is FYNNEI. J was trimmed by 3 bases and V by 6 bases; bases with no gene match: 4. MiXCR, applied by TCRdb to the reads, yields one record per CDR3 protein. The profile shows under 250,000 distinct CDR3 sequences, around 28% of them singletons. This clonotype was counted many times. The material was a blood sample, obtained at baseline and on roughly day 110 from a kidney transplant recipient. The rearrangement links TRBV2 to TRBJ1-2; 7 bases are shared with TRBD1. The sequence was collected from a young adult male patient who had COVID-19 and was a kidney transplant recipient. Some of the T cells may derive from the graft donor. The CDR3 nucleotides are TGTGCCAGCAGGAACAGGGGACACTATGGCTACACCTTC. Encoded protein: CASRNRGHYGYTF.